This is a list of T cell receptor beta chains from one sample in a study of T-cell reconstitution after alpha-beta-depleted transplantation in children. TCRdb processed the PCR reads anew with MiXCR; each CDR3 protein has one entry. The data show 90,000 to 100,000 distinct CDR3 sequences, about 22% seen once. This specimen consisted of PBMCs, obtained before TCRalphabeta/CD19-depleted stem cell transplant. The receptor set was obtained from a boy between 2 and 10 years old with acute lymphoblastic leukemia, due to receive a stem cell transplant. Both conserved end residues are part of each CDR3. The D gene is left open where the match is weak. The listing skips clone size in some rows; elsewhere it reads once, few, many or a size class.

>TRBJ2-5|TRBV20-1|12|.|many
CSASGAQETQYF
TGCAGTGCTAGCGGAGCACAAGAGACCCAGTACTTC
>TRBJ1-1|TRBV10-3|15|.|.
CAISESGGRNTEAFF
TGTGCCATCAGTGAGTCCGGCGGACGAAACACTGAAGCTTTCTTT
>TRBJ2-7|TRBV20-1|15|TRBD1|.
CSGRTGAISPYEQYF
TGCAGTGGCAGAACAGGGGCAATTTCCCCGTACGAGCAGTACTTC
>TRBJ2-2|TRBV9|17|.|few
CASSVAPSGMGTGELFF
TGTGCCAGCAGCGTAGCCCCCAGTGGGATGGGTACCGGGGAGCTGTTTTTT
>TRBJ2-1|TRBV11-2|16|.|many
CASSLGVGSSYNEQFF
TGTGCCAGCAGCTTAGGGGTCGGGAGCTCCTACAATGAGCAGTTCTTC
>TRBJ2-2|TRBV20-1|16|TRBD2|.
CSARGASGSNTGELFF
TGCAGTGCTAGAGGGGCTAGCGGGTCGAACACCGGGGAGCTGTTTTTT
>TRBJ2-3|TRBV28|15|TRBD1|.
CASSHRTGSTDTQYF
TGTGCCAGCAGTCACCGGACAGGGAGCACAGATACGCAGTATTTT
>TRBJ2-5|TRBV29-1|14|.|few
CSVEVGDSGPLKYF
TGCAGCGTTGAAGTGGGGGACTCAGGGCCCTTAAAGTACTTC
>TRBJ2-2|TRBV30|19|TRBD2|.
CAWSVLWTSGRANTGELFF
TGTGCCTGGAGTGTACTTTGGACTAGCGGGAGGGCCAACACCGGGGAGCTGTTTTTT
>TRBJ1-4|TRBV9|15|TRBD1|.
CASSEGTGSSEKLFF
TGTGCCAGCAGCGAGGGGACAGGGTCTTCTGAAAAACTGTTTTTT
>TRBJ2-3|TRBV5-1|16|TRBD2|once
CASSFGLAGGEDTQYF
TGCGCCAGCAGCTTTGGACTAGCGGGGGGGGAAGATACGCAGTATTTT
>TRBJ2-7|TRBV20-1|14|.|.
CSARDGRSSYEQYF
TGCAGTGCTAGAGATGGGCGTAGCTCCTACGAGCAGTACTTC
>TRBJ2-3|TRBV9|14|TRBD2|.
CASSASGGTDTQYF
TGTGCCAGCAGCGCTAGCGGAGGCACAGATACGCAGTATTTT
>TRBJ1-2|TRBV2|15|.|.
CASSEAATMAGGYTF
TGTGCCAGCAGTGAAGCGGCCACCATGGCGGGGGGCTACACCTTC
>TRBJ1-2|TRBV6-1|13|.|.
CASRNSGFGGYTF
TGTGCCAGCAGGAACTCAGGGTTTGGCGGCTACACCTTC
>TRBJ2-3|TRBV29-1|13|TRBD1|.
CSVEGQGTDTQYF
TGCAGCGTTGAGGGACAGGGCACAGATACGCAGTATTTT
>TRBJ2-1|TRBV5-1|15|TRBD2|few
CASSLDLADNNEQFF
TGCGCCAGCAGCTTGGATCTAGCGGATAACAATGAGCAGTTCTTC
>TRBJ2-7|TRBV7-9|15|.|few
CASSLARTGSYEQYF
TGTGCCAGCAGCTTAGCCCGCACAGGCTCCTACGAGCAGTACTTC
>TRBJ2-1|TRBV7-3|15|.|few
CASSSIGTHYNEQFF
TGTGCCAGCAGCTCCATCGGGACCCATTACAATGAGCAGTTCTTC
>TRBJ1-1|TRBV5-5|14|.|many
CASSLFPEATEAFF
TGTGCCAGCAGCTTGTTTCCGGAGGCCACTGAAGCTTTCTTT
>TRBJ1-1|TRBV20-1|13|.|few
CSAAGTVNTEAFF
TGCAGTGCTGCCGGAACAGTCAACACTGAAGCTTTCTTT
>TRBJ2-1|TRBV10-3|15|.|many
CAIMAGTSSYNEQFF
TGTGCCATCATGGCCGGGACGAGCTCCTACAATGAGCAGTTCTTC
>TRBJ2-1|TRBV7-6|12|.|.
CASSLMDNEQFF
TGTGCCAGCAGCTTAATGGACAATGAGCAGTTCTTC
>TRBJ2-1|TRBV20-1|13|.|few
CSAIRPQGSEQFF
TGCAGTGCTATCCGCCCCCAAGGGAGTGAGCAGTTCTTC
>TRBJ2-1|TRBV5-1|14|.|.
CASSSYLMNNEQFF
TGCGCCAGCAGCTCGTACCTCATGAACAATGAGCAGTTCTTC
>TRBJ2-7|TRBV7-9|12|.|.
CAAVGELGEQYF
TGTGCAGCTGTGGGAGAATTGGGCGAGCAGTACTTC
>TRBJ2-5|TRBV7-9|14|.|.
CASSFPAQQETQYF
TGTGCCAGCAGCTTCCCCGCACAGCAAGAGACCCAGTACTTC
>TRBJ2-3|TRBV29-1|13|.|many
CSARRGGTDTQYF
TGCAGCGCCCGTCGAGGGGGCACAGATACGCAGTATTTT
>TRBJ2-2|TRBV7-3|15|TRBD1|.
CASSPTGQGAGELFF
TGTGCCAGCAGCCCAACCGGACAGGGGGCTGGGGAGCTGTTTTTT
>TRBJ2-1|TRBV28|16|TRBD2|few
CASSSPGTSEQNEQFF
TGTGCCAGCAGTTCACCCGGTACTAGCGAACAAAATGAGCAGTTCTTC
>TRBJ2-5|TRBV7-9|15|TRBD1|.
CASSLDGTGKETQYF
TGTGCCAGCAGCTTAGACGGGACAGGAAAAGAGACCCAGTACTTC
>TRBJ2-3|TRBV5-1|20|TRBD2|few
CASSLGLGGSGAFSSDTQYF
TGCGCCAGCAGCTTGGGGCTAGGAGGTAGCGGGGCCTTTTCTTCAGATACGCAGTATTTT
>TRBJ2-7|TRBV27|13|.|.
CASASRRSYEQYF
TGTGCCAGCGCTAGTCGCCGCTCCTACGAGCAGTACTTC
>TRBJ2-5|TRBV28|11|.|many
CASSFSLTQYF
TGTGCCAGCAGTTTTAGTCTTACCCAGTACTTC
>TRBJ2-5|TRBV29-1|13|.|many
CSAKGTQQETQYF
TGCAGCGCTAAGGGGACCCAACAAGAGACCCAGTACTTC
>TRBJ1-6|TRBV5-1|15|TRBD1|few
CASSSEQGARSPLHF
TGCGCCAGCAGCTCTGAACAGGGGGCGCGTTCACCCCTCCACTTT
>TRBJ1-6|TRBV20-1|14|TRBD1|few
CSASRDRVSSPLHF
TGCAGTGCTAGCCGGGACAGGGTTAGTTCACCCCTCCACTTT
>TRBJ1-2|TRBV20-1|14|.|.
CSARVPYETTRYTF
TGCAGTGCTAGAGTCCCCTACGAGACGACGCGCTACACCTTC
>TRBJ2-1|TRBV7-9|14|.|.
CASSLLTETNEQFF
TGTGCCAGCAGCTTATTGACAGAAACCAATGAGCAGTTCTTC
>TRBJ2-3|TRBV18|16|.|few
CASSRDPDRNGDTQYF
TGTGCCAGCTCACGAGATCCCGACAGGAATGGGGATACGCAGTATTTT
>TRBJ2-7|TRBV7-2|18|.|.
CASSLAPSTSYRFYEQYF
TGTGCCAGCAGCTTAGCCCCATCGACATCCTATAGATTCTACGAGCAGTACTTC
>TRBJ2-7|TRBV4-3|12|.|.
CASSQEGYEQYF
TGCGCCAGCAGCCAAGAGGGCTACGAGCAGTACTTC